The 28 T cell receptor beta chains below come from one sample, sequenced in a study of PD-L1 blockade in urothelial cancer. Some clones are missing from TCRdb's copy, which holds only in-frame ones; the method was immunoSEQ multiplex PCR. The sample holds more than 40,000 clones, approximately 86% seen once. This specimen was PBMCs, taken around atezolizumab (anti-PD-L1) treatment. The receptors originated from a man in his sixties with urothelial cancer.

In this sample, this clone turned up once. The CDR3 bases are TGCGCCAGCAGCCTAGTTGTGTCTGGGGCCAACGTCCTGACTTTC. The encoded protein is CASSLVVSGANVLTF. The rearrangement uses TRBV5-1 and TRBJ2-6; D is unclear. The germline V and J ends were trimmed by 4 bases and 1 base, with 9 bases remaining between them. The CDR3 is 15 residues long. From germline, CDR1 is SGHRS and CDR2 YFSETQ.

The chain joins TRBV7-9 to TRBJ2-2; 10 nucleotides match TRBD1. This CDR3 is built from 16 residues. CDR1 is SEHNR and CDR2 is FQNEAQ in the germline V gene (reference sequence). V was pared by 5 bases and J by 5 bases, with 8 bases of the junction left unmatched. CDR3 region: CASSVGTGAWTGELFF. Written as DNA, the CDR3 is TGTGCCAGCAGCGTGGGGACAGGGGCTTGGACCGGGGAGCTGTTTTTT.

V gene TRBV9 combines with J gene TRBJ2-3; TRBD2 matches 10 bases. V shed 7 bases, J shed 0 bases, and the junction held 5 bases outside the gene matches. This CDR3 is 15 amino acids long. Per germline, CDR1 SGDLS and CDR2 YYNGEE. The CDR3, as DNA: TGTGCCAGCGGACTAGCGGAAGGTAGCACAGATACGCAGTATTTT. Amino acids: CASGLAEGSTDTQYF.

The rearrangement uses TRBV5-1 and TRBJ2-5; D is perhaps TRBD1 (5 bases). The V gene lost 0 bases and the J gene lost 2 bases, with 8 bases spanning the gap. CDR1 is SGHRS, CDR2 YFSETQ, per germline. This CDR3 spans 14 amino acids. CDR3 nucleotides: TGCGCCAGCAGCTTGGGTTCAGGGCAAGAGACCCAGTACTTC. Residues: CASSLGSGQETQYF.

This clone has just a few counts. The J gene is TRBJ2-1, the V gene TRBV28; TRBD2 aligns across 8 bases. This CDR3 region has 15 residues. Germline V gene data show CDR1 as MDHEN and CDR2 as SYDVKM. V shed 6 bases and J 6 bases; nucleotides not matched to a gene: 10. Here the CDR3 DNA reads TGTGCCAGCAGCTCCCCAGGGACTAGTTTCAATGAGCAGTTCTTC. It specifies CASSSPGTSFNEQFF.

V gene TRBV5-1 combines with J gene TRBJ2-7; 7 positions match TRBD2. The junction had 4 bases not matched to a gene; V was cut back by 2 bases and J by 5 bases. The germline gives CDR1 SGHRS, CDR2 YFSETQ. The CDR3 consists of 13 residues. This CDR3 reads CASSLGLADEQYF. The CDR3 nucleotides are TGCGCCAGCAGCTTAGGTCTAGCGGACGAGCAGTACTTC.

About this clone: One junction end disagrees with the germline gene, perhaps due to a read error. The chain couples TRBV7-7 to TRBJ2-5; TRBD2 matches at 12 bases. Germline V CDR1 and CDR2: SSHAT, FNYEAQ (reference sequence). The CDR3 extends over 16 amino acids. The CDR3 bases are TGTGCTAGCAGCCCGCGACTAGCGGGAGTGAAGGAGACCCAGTACTTC. Amino acids: CASSPRLAGVKETQYF.

V gene TRBV5-1 combines with J gene TRBJ2-3; TRBD1 matches 9 bases. Germline V gives CDR1 SGHRS, CDR2 YFSETQ. The CDR3 runs to 15 residues. V trimming: 3 bases; J trimming: 3 bases; junction bases outside the gene matches: 5. DNA for the CDR3: TGCGCCAGCAGCTGGGGGGACAGGGTGACAGATACGCAGTATTTT. Translating gives CASSWGDRVTDTQYF.

The chain has TRBV18 and TRBJ2-3; D gene unclear. Deletions cut 2 bases from V and 6 bases from J, with 9 bases between. Germline-derived CDR1 and CDR2 are KGHSH and LQKENI. CDR3 length equals 13 residues. CDR3 in DNA: TGTGCCAGCTCACCAGGCAGCGTGGATACGCAGTATTTT. Protein sequence: CASSPGSVDTQYF.

This chain links TRBV11-3 with TRBJ1-2, with TRBD1 as a possible D gene (5 bases). This CDR3 has 12 amino acids. In germline, CDR1 is SGHNT, CDR2 YENEEA. Trimming stripped 8 bases from V and 4 bases from J, with 11 bases between. CDR3 coding DNA: TGTGCCAGCGGGACGCGGGGCTATGGCTACACCTTC. Translation gives CASGTRGYGYTF.

The V gene is TRBV9, the J gene TRBJ2-2; 10 positions agree with TRBD2. The CDR3 has 16 residues. The junction had 13 bases not matched to a gene; V was cut back by 6 bases and J by 8 bases. Germline CDR1 reads SGDLS; CDR2 reads YYNGEE. CDR3 in DNA: TGTGCCAGCACCCCTAGCGGGAGTTCGGCCCCGGGGGAGCTGTTTTTT. Amino acids: CASTPSGSSAPGELFF.

This rearrangement joins TRBV11-2 to TRBJ1-5; D is uncertain. V was shortened by 2 bases and J by 9 bases, with 8 bases between the two germline ends. The CDR3 totals 12 residues. The V gene's germline CDR1 is SGHAT and CDR2 FQNNGV. In DNA form, the CDR3 reads TGTGCCAGCAGCTTACTCGGTGGGCCCCAGCATTTT. It yields the protein CASSLLGGPQHF.

The J gene is TRBJ1-3, the V gene TRBV5-1; the D is unclear. The CDR3 sequence is 16 residues long. V was trimmed by 2 bases and J by 0 bases, leaving 12 bases between them. CDR1 SGHRS and CDR2 YFSETQ come from the germline V gene. The CDR3 is CASSFQAFNSGNTIYF. In DNA form, the CDR3 reads TGCGCCAGCAGCTTCCAGGCGTTCAACTCTGGAAACACCATATATTTT.

This chain connects TRBV7-3 to TRBJ2-3, with TRBD1 as a possible D gene (5 bases). The V gene's germline CDR1 is SGHTA and CDR2 FQGTGA. With 5 bases removed from V and 0 bases from J, the gap between germline ends came to 12 bases. The CDR3 length is 15 residues. This CDR3 reads CASSLDSLSTDTQYF. The CDR3 coding sequence is TGTGCCAGCAGCCTAGACAGCCTTAGCACAGATACGCAGTATTTT.

The rearrangement joins TRBV29-1 to TRBJ1-1; TRBD1 aligns across 10 bases. The CDR3 sequence is 13 residues long. The germline V gene encodes CDR1 SQVTM and CDR2 ANQGSEA. V lost 7 bases and J lost 7; bases outside the gene matches: 9. The CDR3: CSAGQGRQNEAFF. CDR3 DNA sequence: TGCAGCGCGGGACAGGGGAGGCAGAATGAAGCTTTCTTT.

In nucleotides, the CDR3 is TGTGCCAGCAGCGCCGGGACAGGGATAGAGACCCAGTACTTC. It encodes CASSAGTGIETQYF. The chain employs TRBV7-9 and TRBJ2-5; TRBD1 aligns across 9 bases. The CDR3 length is 14 residues. Germline CDR1 is SEHNR and CDR2 is FQNEAQ (reference sequence). V shed 5 bases, J shed 4 bases, and the junction held 5 bases outside the gene matches.

The chain uses TRBV7-8 and TRBJ1-5; a possible D gene is TRBD1 (5 bases). Deletions cut 4 bases from V and 3 bases from J, with 10 bases between. The CDR3 loop spans 14 amino acids. CDR1 SGHVS and CDR2 FQNEAQ come from the germline V gene. The CDR3 DNA is TGTGCCAGCAGCTCCCCAGGGTACAATCAGCCCCAGCATTTT. As protein: CASSSPGYNQPQHF. The full variable domain, with the rest looked up from reference TRBV7-8 and TRBJ1-5, is GAGVSQSPRYKVAKRGQDVALRCDPISGHVSLFWYQQALGQGPEFLTYFQNEAQLDKSGLPSDRFFAERPEGSVSTLKIQRTQQEDSAVYLCASSSPGYNQPQHFGDGTRLSIL.

This clone has more than one count but fewer than ten. The chain couples TRBV9 to TRBJ1-1, with D possibly being TRBD1 (5 bases). Trimming stripped 5 bases from V and 0 bases from J, with 14 bases between. This CDR3 has 15 amino acids. Germline V CDR1 and CDR2: SGDLS, YYNGEE. CDR3 nucleotides: TGTGCCAGCAGTCAGCCGACAGATATGAACACTGAAGCTTTCTTT. Translation gives CASSQPTDMNTEAFF.

The sample holds one count of this clone. The gene calls are TRBV7-2 and TRBJ1-1; D not certain. Between the trimmed V and J ends, which lost 1 base and 3 bases, there was a span of 12 bases. The V gene's germline CDR1 is SGHTA and CDR2 FQGNSA. The CDR3 has 15 residues. CDR3 nucleotides: TGTGCCAGCAGCTTAGGATCCGGGTGGGACACTGAAGCTTTCTTT. This gives the protein CASSLGSGWDTEAFF.

Only a few counts were recorded for this clone. V usage is TRBV7-3 and J usage is TRBJ2-1, with D possibly matching TRBD2 (6 bases). V was shortened by 0 bases and J by 6 bases, with 18 bases between the two germline ends. Looked up from germline, CDR1 is SGHTA and CDR2 is FQGTGA. The CDR3 runs 17 residues. This CDR3 reads CASSLTSTGEVGNEQFF. In nucleotides, the CDR3 is TGTGCCAGCAGCTTAACGAGCACCGGGGAGGTAGGCAATGAGCAGTTCTTC.

This rearrangement joins TRBV7-9 to TRBJ1-6; D is perhaps TRBD1 (5 bases). CDR3 length: 16 amino acids. Germline V gives CDR1 SEHNR, CDR2 FQNEAQ (reference sequence). Trimming shortened V by 4 bases and J by 6 bases, and 16 bases separated the two germline ends. CDR3 protein: CASSSFDSPLNSPLHF. In DNA, the CDR3 is TGTGCCAGCAGCTCTTTTGACAGCCCCCTTAATTCACCCCTCCACTTT.

In nucleotides, the CDR3 is TGTGCCACAACGACAGGGACCTACGAGCAGTACTTC. It is translated as CATTTGTYEQYF. The V call is TRBV30, the J call TRBJ2-7; 7 positions agree with TRBD1. The trim removed 8 bases at V and 2 bases at J, leaving 6 bases unmatched. This CDR3 comprises 12 residues. CDR1 is GTSNPN, CDR2 SVGIG, per germline (reference sequence).

The genes are TRBV27 and TRBJ1-1; a possible D gene is TRBD1 (5 bases). V lost 7 bases, J lost 5 bases, and 8 bases lay in between. Germline CDR1 MNHEY, CDR2 SMNVEV (reference sequence). CDR3 length: 11 residues. The CDR3: CASTGGTEAFF. CDR3 sequence (DNA): TGTGCCAGCACGGGGGGGACTGAAGCTTTCTTT.

This chain uses TRBV29-1 with TRBJ1-2; possible D gene TRBD1, 6 bases. The CDR3 covers 12 residues. The germline V gene has CDR1 SQVTM and CDR2 ANQGSEA. Written as DNA, the CDR3 is TGCAGTGCCCAGGGGCGTAACTATGGCTACACCTTC. Translated, it gives CSAQGRNYGYTF.

The rearrangement joins TRBV30 to TRBJ2-7; tentative D call: TRBD2 (6 bases). Per the germline V gene, CDR1 is GTSNPN and CDR2 is SVGIG (reference sequence). The CDR3 is 14 residues long. V dropped 4 bases and J dropped 2 bases, with 15 bases sitting between them. Written as DNA, the CDR3 is TGTGCCTGGAACCCGTCCCGGGGGACCTACGAGCAGTACTTC. It codes for CAWNPSRGTYEQYF.

The rearrangement joins TRBV11-3 to TRBJ2-6, with TRBD2 as a possible D gene (7 bases). Deletions cut 0 bases from V and 2 bases from J, with 8 bases between. Germline V gene lookup returns CDR1 SGHNT and CDR2 YENEEA. This CDR3 is built from 16 residues. In nucleotides, the CDR3 is TGTGCCAGCAGCTTAGAAGGGGGGGCTGGGGCCAACGTCCTGACTTTC. Encoded protein: CASSLEGGAGANVLTF.

The V call is TRBV27, the J call TRBJ2-7; tentatively, D is TRBD1 (6 bases). The germline V and J ends were trimmed by 5 bases and 3 bases, with 14 bases remaining between them. The germline V gene has CDR1 MNHEY and CDR2 SMNVEV (reference sequence). The CDR3 covers 14 residues. CDR3 DNA: TGTGCCAGCAGTCCTCCGGACAGTAGCTACGAGCAGTACTTC. As protein: CASSPPDSSYEQYF.

The V gene is TRBV9, the J gene TRBJ1-5; a possible D gene is TRBD1 (6 bases). V lost 3 bases and J lost 6, with 10 bases in between. From germline, CDR1 is SGDLS and CDR2 YYNGEE. The CDR3 totals 13 residues. The CDR3 DNA is TGTGCCAGCAGCGAGGGGGAGCTTCAGCCCCAGCATTTT. It codes for CASSEGELQPQHF.